The 30 T cell receptor beta chains below come from one sample, sequenced in a study of T-cell memory formation after mild COVID-19 (dated by TCRdb to the early 2020s). The library relied on 5' RACE. The instrument given in TCRdb is Illumina NovaSeq 6000. The public reads were run again by TCRdb, first through fastp at Q25 and then through MiXCR, and only productive beta chains were kept. Each CDR3 protein gets just one entry, which takes the most common genes and DNA from the rows behind it. Recorded for this sample are about 340,000 distinct CDR3 sequences; 15% of them occurred a single time. The leading ten clones occupy approximately 20% of the sample. Material for sequencing was PBMCs or a T cell subset sorted from them (not recorded which). The receptors shown here come from a man in his late teens or twenties who had mild COVID-19 (a few samples of this study predate the infection). The sample titles of this study are shuffled in the database, so cell type and time point are left out; the donor was told from shared clones.

V is TRBV28 and J is TRBJ2-5, with D unresolved. CDR1 and CDR2 (germline): MDHEN, SYDVKM. The CDR3 loop spans 15 amino acids. The V gene lost 0 bases and the J gene lost 7 bases, with 15 bases spanning the gap. Written as DNA, the CDR3 is TGTGCCAGCAGTTTATGGGGTCTGACCGGGCTGACCCAGTACTTC. Translating it yields CASSLWGLTGLTQYF. Variable domain in full (rest from reference TRBV28 and TRBJ2-5): DVKVTQSSRYLVKRTGEKVFLECVQDMDHENMFWYRQDPGLGLRLIYFSYDVKMKEKGDIPEGYSVSREKKERFSLILESASTNQTSMYLCASSLWGLTGLTQYFGPGTRLLVL.

The rearrangement uses TRBV27 and TRBJ1-1; D gene unclear. The CDR3 contains 12 residues. V was pared by 7 bases and J by 5 bases, with 11 bases between. CDR1 is MNHEY, CDR2 SMNVEV, per germline (reference sequence). CDR3 protein: CASISQGTEAFF. The DNA of the CDR3 is TGTGCCAGCATTTCACAAGGGACTGAAGCTTTCTTT.

V is TRBV4-1 and J is TRBJ2-1, with D possibly TRBD2 on 5 matching bases. V lost 0 bases, J lost 0 bases, and 15 bases lay in between. Germline assignment: CDR1 MGHRA and CDR2 YSYEKL. The CDR3 totals 18 residues. In nucleotides, the CDR3 is TGCGCCAGCAGCCAAGACCCCCAGCGGTTTAGCTCCTACAATGAGCAGTTCTTC. Translation: CASSQDPQRFSSYNEQFF.

The rearrangement joins TRBV28 to TRBJ2-2, with D perhaps TRBD1 (5 bases). Germline-derived CDR1 and CDR2 are MDHEN and SYDVKM. The CDR3 is made up of 14 amino acids. Here the CDR3 DNA reads TGTGCGACAGAGAAGGGCCCGAACACCGGGGAGCTGTTTTTT. This sequence encodes CATEKGPNTGELFF.

This clonotype was observed a few times. The chain uses TRBV20-1 and TRBJ1-1, with D unclear. This CDR3 has 18 amino acids. Germline values: CDR1 DFQATT, CDR2 SNEGSKA (reference sequence). Trimming left V 2 bases short and J 0 bases short, with 22 bases between. As DNA, the CDR3 is TGCAGTGCTAGAAGATCGGTGGAACACCTAAACATGAACACTGAAGCTTTCTTT. Its translation is CSARRSVEHLNMNTEAFF.

This clonotype was seen a few times. This sequence joins TRBV6-5 and TRBJ1-6; 9 positions agree with TRBD1. V shed 2 bases and J 7 bases; nucleotides not matched to a gene: 3. CDR1 is MNHEY and CDR2 is SVGAGI in the germline V gene. CDR3 size: 15 residues. The CDR3 protein is CASSYETGGNSPLHF. For the CDR3, the DNA is TGTGCCAGCAGTTACGAGACAGGGGGGAATTCACCCCTCCACTTT.

The chain has TRBV5-1 and TRBJ2-5, with unresolved D. CDR1 and CDR2 (germline): SGHRS, YFSETQ. Between the trimmed V and J ends, which lost 2 bases and 5 bases, there was a span of 13 bases. The CDR3 totals 14 residues. CDR3 bases: TGCGCCAGCAGCTTAGGCTCCTCCAAGGAGACCCAGTACTTC. Translated: CASSLGSSKETQYF.

This clonotype was picked up a small number of times. The chain joins TRBV6-6 to TRBJ1-4; D may be TRBD1 (6 bases). This CDR3 region has 16 residues. Germline assignment: CDR1 MNHNY and CDR2 SVGAGI (reference sequence). Trimming shortened V by 5 bases and J by 0 bases, and 13 bases separated the two germline ends. CDR3 sequence (DNA): TGTGCCAGCAGTCCCACGGACAGCGCAACTAATGAAAAACTGTTTTTT. It is translated as CASSPTDSATNEKLFF.

This clonotype occurred a few times. This rearrangement joins TRBV27 to TRBJ2-1; D assignment may be TRBD1 or TRBD2 (6 bases each). This CDR3 comprises 15 residues. V was shortened by 3 bases and J by 9 bases, with 18 bases between the two germline ends. From germline, CDR1 is MNHEY and CDR2 SMNVEV (reference sequence). CDR3 region: CASSFGGPGAIEQFF. DNA of the CDR3: TGTGCCAGCAGTTTTGGGGGGCCCGGTGCGATTGAGCAGTTCTTC.

This clonotype has just a few counts. This sequence joins TRBV20-1 and TRBJ1-3; D remains unclear. The germline V gene has CDR1 DFQATT and CDR2 SNEGSKA (reference sequence). Trimming cost V 4 bases and J 4 bases, with 11 bases left between them. CDR3 length: 13 amino acids. The CDR3 nucleotides read TGCAGTGCTAATAGGGAAAACGGAAACACCATATATTTT. Its translation is CSANRENGNTIYF.

In this sample, this clonotype turned up a few times. The V gene is TRBV7-3, the J gene TRBJ2-2; 7 bases align to TRBD1. Germline V gene lookup returns CDR1 SGHTA and CDR2 FQGTGA. This CDR3 comprises 14 residues. V lost 5 bases and J lost 5; bases outside the gene matches: 5. CDR3 bases: TGTGCCAGCAGCAAACAGGGGCGGACCGGGGAGCTGTTTTTT. It specifies CASSKQGRTGELFF. Complete variable domain (other parts from reference TRBV7-3 and TRBJ2-2): GAGVSQTPSNKVTEKGKYVELRCDPISGHTALYWYRQSLGQGPEFLIYFQGTGAADDSGLPNDRFFAVRPEGSVSTLKIQRTERGDSAVYLCASSKQGRTGELFFGEGSRLTVL.

This clonotype was counted a few times. The chain has TRBV5-6 and TRBJ2-3; D unresolved. There are 12 residues in the CDR3. Between the trimmed V and J ends, which lost 7 bases and 6 bases, there was a span of 12 bases. Germline loops: CDR1 SGHDT, CDR2 YYEEEE. In nucleotides, the CDR3 is TGTGCCAGCGGTTTGGGTTCGGATACGCAGTATTTT. Its protein is CASGLGSDTQYF.

The chain employs TRBV6-2 or TRBV6-3 and TRBJ1-5, with D perhaps matching TRBD1 (5 bases). V lost 6 bases to trimming and J lost 4 bases, with 25 bases between them. Germline V CDR1 and CDR2: MNHEY, SVGEGT. This CDR3 has 18 amino acids. CDR3 DNA sequence: TGTGCCAGCAGGAAGGGCCAGGGTCGCTTAAGGCCTAATCAGCCCCAGCATTTT. This encodes CASRKGQGRLRPNQPQHF.

This clonotype came up a few times. This chain links TRBV19 with TRBJ2-5; D is undetermined. Germline values: CDR1 LNHDA, CDR2 SQIVND (reference sequence). V was trimmed by 1 base and J by 4 bases, leaving 10 bases between them. This CDR3 spans 14 amino acids. This CDR3 is CASSIGGRRETQYF. The CDR3 region has the DNA TGTGCCAGTAGTATAGGTGGACGACGAGAGACCCAGTACTTC.

The chain couples TRBV7-9 to TRBJ1-6; 11 nucleotides align to TRBD1. From germline, CDR1 is SEHNR and CDR2 FQNEAQ (reference sequence). This CDR3 has 16 residues. V was clipped by 2 bases and J by 9 bases; unmatched bases: 6. Here the CDR3 reads CASSLSAGTGGSPLHF. The CDR3 DNA sequence: TGTGCCAGCAGCTTATCGGCAGGGACAGGGGGTTCACCCCTCCACTTT. The variable domain in full, completed from reference TRBV7-9 and TRBJ1-6, reads DTGVSQNPRHKITKRGQNVTFRCDPISEHNRLYWYRQTLGQGPEFLTYFQNEAQLEKSRLLSDRFSAERPKGSFSTLEIQRTEQGDSAMYLCASSLSAGTGGSPLHFGNGTRLTVT.

The genes are TRBV7-2 and TRBJ2-1; D may be TRBD2 (6 bases). Trimming pared 4 bases from V and 0 bases from J, leaving 10 bases between. CDR3 length equals 15 residues. Germline V gives CDR1 SGHTA, CDR2 FQGNSA. As DNA, the CDR3 is TGTGCCAGCAGCTCCCTAGCGAACTCCTACAATGAGCAGTTCTTC. It is translated as CASSSLANSYNEQFF.

This clonotype was counted between two and nine times. The rearrangement uses TRBV6-6 and TRBJ2-7; maybe TRBD2 (6 bases). Trimming shortened V by 7 bases and J by 1 base, and 11 bases separated the two germline ends. This CDR3 is built from 13 residues. Germline V gene sequence: CDR1 MNHNY, CDR2 SVGAGI (reference sequence). The CDR3 region is CASTPDYSYEQYV. In DNA form, the CDR3 reads TGTGCCAGCACCCCGGACTATTCCTACGAGCAGTACGTC.

The rearrangement uses TRBV4-3 and TRBJ2-3; 7 positions agree with TRBD1. The germline V gene has CDR1 LGHNA and CDR2 YSLEER. The junction had 8 bases not matched to a gene; V was cut back by 3 bases and J by 2 bases. This CDR3 has 16 amino acids. The CDR3 nucleotides are TGCGCCAGCAGCCAGTCGAGGGACAGAATCACAGATACGCAGTATTTT. It codes for CASSQSRDRITDTQYF.

V is TRBV5-1 and J is TRBJ1-4; no clear D gene. The germline V and J ends were trimmed by 1 base and 4 bases, with 8 bases remaining between them. Germline CDR1 reads SGHRS; CDR2 reads YFSETQ. The CDR3 sequence is 14 residues long. The CDR3 loop is CASSLNTGNEKLFF. DNA of the CDR3: TGCGCCAGCAGCTTGAACACCGGTAATGAAAAACTGTTTTTT.

This clonotype showed up just a few times. The rearrangement links TRBV4-1 to TRBJ1-5, with D possibly TRBD1 on 5 matching bases. Germline values: CDR1 MGHRA, CDR2 YSYEKL. This CDR3 has 14 amino acids. The V gene lost 4 bases and the J gene lost 0 bases, with 7 bases spanning the gap. CDR3 sequence: CASSRDGSNQPQHF. CDR3 coding DNA: TGCGCCAGCAGCCGGGACGGTAGCAATCAGCCCCAGCATTTT.

This clonotype was observed at least ten times. The CDR3: CASSQVIASSYEQYF. DNA for the CDR3: TGCGCCAGCAGCCAAGTCATCGCCAGCTCCTACGAGCAGTACTTC. The gene calls are TRBV4-3 and TRBJ2-7; D ambiguous. The CDR3 totals 15 residues. Trimming shortened V by 1 base and J by 0 bases, and 10 bases separated the two germline ends. In germline, CDR1 is LGHNA, CDR2 YSLEER.

This clonotype appeared many times. The chain has TRBV7-9 and TRBJ1-2; D gene ambiguous. Germline V gene data show CDR1 as SEHNR and CDR2 as FQNEAQ (reference sequence). The CDR3 covers 12 residues. V was shortened by 1 base and J by 6 bases, with 6 bases between the two germline ends. CDR3 coding DNA: TGTGCCAGCAGCTTAGAGGGCCATGGCTACACCTTC. Amino acid sequence: CASSLEGHGYTF. Combining the CDR3 with reference TRBV7-9 and TRBJ1-2 gives the whole variable domain DTGVSQNPRHKITKRGQNVTFRCDPISEHNRLYWYRQTLGQGPEFLTYFQNEAQLEKSRLLSDRFSAERPKGSFSTLEIQRTEQGDSAMYLCASSLEGHGYTFGSGTRLTVV.

The V call is TRBV7-9, the J call TRBJ2-4, with D perhaps TRBD1 or TRBD2 (5 bases each). V was pared by 4 bases and J by 8 bases, with 18 bases between. The length of the CDR3 is 15 residues. Germline V gives CDR1 SEHNR, CDR2 FQNEAQ (reference sequence). The CDR3 region is CASSSLTGLEDIQYF. CDR3 nucleotides: TGTGCCAGCAGCTCCCTCACAGGCCTGGAGGACATTCAGTACTTC. The full variable domain, in which reference TRBV7-9 and TRBJ2-4 provide the parts outside the CDR3, is DTGVSQNPRHKITKRGQNVTFRCDPISEHNRLYWYRQTLGQGPEFLTYFQNEAQLEKSRLLSDRFSAERPKGSFSTLEIQRTEQGDSAMYLCASSSLTGLEDIQYFGAGTRLSVL.

This clonotype was seen only a few times. The V and J genes are TRBV5-1 and TRBJ2-3; the D gene is possibly TRBD2 (5 bases). The germline V gene encodes CDR1 SGHRS and CDR2 YFSETQ. CDR3 length equals 15 residues. V lost 4 bases, J lost 4 bases, and 16 bases lay in between. The CDR3 spells CASSPAGVRADTQYF. The CDR3 DNA is TGCGCCAGCAGCCCGGCCGGGGTTCGAGCAGATACGCAGTATTTT.

This chain connects TRBV12-3 or TRBV12-4 to TRBJ2-7, with TRBD2 identical over 7 bases. The CDR3 is made up of 15 amino acids. V lost 6 bases, J lost 2 bases, and 10 bases stayed unmatched. The DNA of the CDR3 is TGTGCCAGCAGCCCTTTCCATGGGAGGGCCTACGAGCAGTACTTC. This codes for CASSPFHGRAYEQYF.

This clonotype appeared a few times. This sequence joins TRBV5-6 and TRBJ2-7; D gene uncertain. Germline V gives CDR1 SGHDT, CDR2 YYEEEE. The CDR3 consists of 14 residues. With 4 bases removed from V and 2 bases from J, the gap between germline ends came to 13 bases. Here the CDR3 reads CASSGPGLTYEQYV. The DNA of the CDR3 is TGTGCCAGCAGCGGGCCCGGGCTGACCTACGAGCAGTACGTC.

V is TRBV2 and J is TRBJ2-1; 8 nucleotides line up with TRBD2. Trimming removed 10 bases from V and 4 bases from J; junction bases left unmatched: 9. The CDR3 is 14 residues long. CDR1 and CDR2 from the germline V gene are SNHLY and FYNNEI. CDR3 in DNA: TGTGCCACCTCGGGGGGGCTGGGGTACAATGAGCAGTTCTTC. Translation gives CATSGGLGYNEQFF. Complete variable domain (other parts from reference TRBV2 and TRBJ2-1): EPEVTQTPSHQVTQMGQEVILRCVPISNHLYFYWYRQILGQKVEFLVSFYNNEISEKSEIFDDQFSVERPDGSNFTLKIRSTKLEDSAMYFCATSGGLGYNEQFFGPGTRLTVL.

This clonotype was counted only a few times. J is TRBJ2-7 and V is TRBV27; D not resolved. This CDR3 is built from 13 residues. From germline, CDR1 is MNHEY and CDR2 SMNVEV (reference sequence). V was trimmed by 8 bases and J by 7 bases, leaving 18 bases between them. CDR3 amino acids: CASSLIPGSEQYV. The CDR3 region has the DNA TGTGCCAGCTCACTAATCCCCGGGTCTGAGCAGTACGTC.

V and J are TRBV4-2 and TRBJ1-1; D might be TRBD1 (5 bases). This CDR3 is 15 amino acids long. Trimming took off 1 base at V and 3 bases at J, with 12 bases between the two ends. Germline-derived CDR1 and CDR2 are LGHNA and YNFKEQ. Here the CDR3 DNA reads TGTGCCAGCAGCCAAGCGGACCAGGGCTACACTGAAGCTTTCTTT. Translation gives CASSQADQGYTEAFF.

This clonotype was recorded a few times. The DNA of the CDR3 is TGTGCCAGCAGTTACGGGTTCGGGATTACTGAAGCTTTCTTT. Protein product: CASSYGFGITEAFF. The chain joins TRBV6-5 to TRBJ1-1; no clear D gene. Germline assignment: CDR1 MNHEY and CDR2 SVGAGI. Trimming took 2 bases from V and 5 from J, leaving 12 bases between them. The CDR3 has 14 amino acids.